The 5 T cell receptor beta chains reported below all come from one sample, sequenced in a study of graft-versus-host responses after intestinal transplantation. Antigens for these TCRs are unknown. Libraries were prepared by immunoSEQ multiplex PCR; TCRdb keeps only in-frame clonotypes and omits some of them. The table lists about 98,000 clones, less than 90% of them singletons. This specimen consisted of unstimulated CD8+ T cells sorted from spleen or lymph node cells, obtained before intestinal transplant. These receptors all stem from a human donor who received an intestinal transplant.

On this clone itself: The sample carries other DNA sequences with the same CDR3. The chain couples TRBV13 to TRBJ2-3; D may be TRBD2 (5 bases). The ends were cut back, 4 bases at V and 3 bases at J, with 5 bases in the middle. Germline assignment: CDR1 PRHDT and CDR2 FYEKMQ (reference sequence). The CDR3 contains 12 residues. Here the CDR3 DNA reads TGTGCCAGCAGCTCGGGGACAGATACGCAGTATTTT. Translated, it gives CASSSGTDTQYF.

The chain uses TRBV11-2 and TRBJ1-1, with D unresolved. Between the trimmed V and J ends, which lost 5 bases and 0 bases, there was a span of 10 bases. The CDR3 sequence is 14 residues long. Germline values: CDR1 SGHAT, CDR2 FQNNGV. As DNA, the CDR3 is TGTGCCAGCAGCCCCTCGGATATGAACACTGAAGCTTTCTTT. Translated, it gives CASSPSDMNTEAFF.

The chain has TRBV6-4 and TRBJ1-2; a possible D gene is TRBD1 (5 bases). Germline CDR1 reads MRHNA; CDR2 reads SNTAGT. Trimming left V 7 bases short and J 0 bases short, with 12 bases between. This CDR3 is built from 14 residues. CDR3: CASNRQRPNYGYTF. CDR3 coding DNA: TGTGCCAGCAATCGACAGCGCCCTAACTATGGCTACACCTTC.

This chain joins TRBV5-8 and TRBJ2-7, with 8 positions matching TRBD1. From germline, CDR1 is SGHTS and CDR2 YDEGEE. V shed 1 base, J shed 5 bases, and the junction held 14 bases outside the gene matches. This CDR3 is built from 17 residues. CDR3 bases: TGTGCCAGCAGCTTGCAATTCGGACAGGGTAAAGTCCACGAGCAGTACTTC. Its protein product is CASSLQFGQGKVHEQYF.

This chain links TRBV19 with TRBJ2-5; D is uncertain. This CDR3 contains 11 residues. With 4 bases removed from V and 5 bases from J, the gap between germline ends came to 5 bases. Germline CDR1 and CDR2: LNHDA and SQIVND (reference sequence). This CDR3 is CASSNAETQYF. In DNA, the CDR3 is TGTGCCAGTAGTAACGCGGAGACCCAGTACTTC. The full variable domain, rest sourced from reference TRBV19 and TRBJ2-5, is DGGITQSPKYLFRKEGQNVTLSCEQNLNHDAMYWYRQDPGQGLRLIYYSQIVNDFQKGDIAEGYSVSREKKESFPLTVTSAQKNPTAFYLCASSNAETQYFGPGTRLLVL.